This is a list of T cell receptor beta chains from one sample in a study of vaccination effects on CD4 cells after COVID-19. These receptors' antigens are unknown. Produced via immunoSEQ multiplex PCR; TCRdb's table is partial and in-frame only. The sample contains just over 55,000 clones, about 78% of which appear only once. The material was CD4+ T cells from PBMCs cultured without peptide, obtained after COVID-19 vaccination. The origin of the receptors is a human donor who received a COVID-19 vaccine. CDR3s include the opening cysteine and the closing phenylalanine or tryptophan. The D gene is left open where the match is weak. Size tells how often a clone was seen (once, few, many) or the class of an expanded clone, and some rows leave it out.

abundance: -
d_gene: -
v_gene: TRBV7-2
j_gene: TRBJ2-7
CDR3aa: CASSLVAGPYEQYF
CDR3nt: TGTGCCAGCAGCTTAGTCGCAGGGCCCTACGAGCAGTACTTC

abundance: few
d_gene: -
v_gene: TRBV4-1
j_gene: TRBJ2-7
CDR3aa: CASSQDRSLSSTYEQYF
CDR3nt: TGCGCCAGCAGCCAAGATCGGAGCCTTTCATCAACCTACGAGCAGTACTTC

abundance: -
d_gene: -
v_gene: TRBV11-1
j_gene: TRBJ2-1
CDR3aa: CASSSRLRQSYNEQFF
CDR3nt: TGTGCCAGCAGCTCACGACTCCGACAGAGCTACAATGAGCAGTTCTTC

abundance: -
d_gene: -
v_gene: TRBV30
j_gene: TRBJ1-1
CDR3aa: CATEGWSTEAFF
CDR3nt: TGTGCCACAGAGGGGTGGAGCACTGAAGCTTTCTTT

abundance: once
d_gene: -
v_gene: TRBV18
j_gene: TRBJ2-7
CDR3aa: CASSPPGGAPYEQYF
CDR3nt: TGTGCCAGCTCACCACCAGGTGGGGCGCCCTACGAGCAGTACTTC

abundance: -
d_gene: TRBD1
v_gene: TRBV3-1/TRBV3-2
j_gene: TRBJ1-2
CDR3aa: CASSRGQGRSGYTF
CDR3nt: TGTGCCAGCAGCCGGGGACAGGGGAGGAGTGGCTACACCTTC

abundance: -
d_gene: -
v_gene: TRBV19
j_gene: TRBJ2-3
CDR3aa: CASSIPGLADTQYF
CDR3nt: TGTGCCAGTAGTATCCCCGGACTTGCCGATACGCAGTATTTT

abundance: -
d_gene: TRBD1
v_gene: TRBV3-1/TRBV3-2
j_gene: TRBJ1-5
CDR3aa: CASSLAQGNQPQHF
CDR3nt: TGTGCCAGCAGCCTAGCACAGGGGAATCAGCCCCAGCATTTT

abundance: -
d_gene: -
v_gene: TRBV6-5
j_gene: TRBJ2-1
CDR3aa: CASSPEGVREQFF
CDR3nt: TGTGCCAGCAGCCCCGAGGGGGTGAGGGAGCAGTTCTTC

abundance: -
d_gene: -
v_gene: TRBV4-1
j_gene: TRBJ1-1
CDR3aa: CASSQVGSPWAAQPGTEAFF
CDR3nt: TGCGCCAGCAGCCAAGTAGGGTCTCCTTGGGCCGCCCAACCGGGAACTGAAGCTTTCTTT

abundance: few
d_gene: TRBD1
v_gene: TRBV7-3
j_gene: TRBJ1-5
CDR3aa: CASSVDRGQPQHF
CDR3nt: TGTGCCAGCAGTGTAGACAGGGGGCAGCCCCAGCATTTT

abundance: -
d_gene: -
v_gene: TRBV24-1
j_gene: TRBJ1-6
CDR3aa: CATSDDVGGSYNSPLHF
CDR3nt: TGTGCCACCAGTGACGACGTAGGGGGCTCCTATAATTCACCCCTCCACTTT

abundance: -
d_gene: -
v_gene: TRBV5-1
j_gene: TRBJ2-7
CDR3aa: CASSDIQGSYEQYF
CDR3nt: TGCGCCAGCAGCGATATACAGGGTTCCTACGAGCAGTACTTC

abundance: -
d_gene: -
v_gene: TRBV27
j_gene: TRBJ1-6
CDR3aa: CASSFYNSPLHF
CDR3nt: TGTGCCAGCAGTTTTTATAATTCACCCCTCCACTTT

abundance: -
d_gene: -
v_gene: TRBV24-1
j_gene: TRBJ1-2
CDR3aa: CATSDLDFDGYTF
CDR3nt: TGTGCCACCAGTGATTTGGACTTTGATGGCTACACCTTC

abundance: few
d_gene: -
v_gene: TRBV19
j_gene: TRBJ1-5
CDR3aa: CASSIGTAGSQPQHF
CDR3nt: TGTGCCAGTAGTATAGGTACAGCCGGGAGTCAGCCCCAGCATTTT

abundance: -
d_gene: -
v_gene: TRBV5-5
j_gene: TRBJ1-1
CDR3aa: CASSFTRNTEAFF
CDR3nt: TGTGCCAGCAGCTTCACAAGGAACACTGAAGCTTTCTTT

abundance: -
d_gene: TRBD1
v_gene: TRBV7-8
j_gene: TRBJ1-5
CDR3aa: CASSPVPSRGVSNQPQHF
CDR3nt: TGTGCCAGCAGCCCAGTCCCATCCAGGGGGGTTAGCAATCAGCCCCAGCATTTT

abundance: -
d_gene: -
v_gene: TRBV10-3
j_gene: TRBJ1-6
CDR3aa: CAISEGRGNSPLHF
CDR3nt: TGTGCCATCAGTGAAGGAAGGGGGAATTCACCCCTCCACTTT

abundance: -
d_gene: TRBD2
v_gene: TRBV5-1
j_gene: TRBJ2-2
CDR3aa: CASSLGLAVTGELFF
CDR3nt: TGCGCCAGCAGCTTGGGCCTAGCGGTCACCGGGGAGCTGTTTTTT

abundance: -
d_gene: -
v_gene: TRBV5-4
j_gene: TRBJ2-2
CDR3aa: CASSLDVAGELFF
CDR3nt: TGTGCCAGCAGCTTGGATGTCGCAGGGGAGCTGTTTTTT

abundance: -
d_gene: TRBD2
v_gene: TRBV4-3
j_gene: TRBJ2-1
CDR3aa: CASSQAYSGGAISGDEQFF
CDR3nt: TGCGCCAGCAGCCAAGCCTACAGCGGGGGGGCGATCTCGGGCGATGAGCAGTTCTTC

abundance: -
d_gene: -
v_gene: TRBV6-2/TRBV6-3
j_gene: TRBJ1-2
CDR3aa: CASSFRTSALNYGYTF
CDR3nt: TGTGCCAGCAGTTTTCGGACCTCTGCGCTTAACTATGGCTACACCTTC

abundance: once
d_gene: -
v_gene: TRBV2
j_gene: TRBJ2-1
CDR3aa: CASSELNEQFF
CDR3nt: TGTGCCAGCAGTGAATTAAATGAGCAGTTCTTC

abundance: -
d_gene: TRBD1
v_gene: TRBV19
j_gene: TRBJ2-7
CDR3aa: CASSIGTGSSYEQYF
CDR3nt: TGTGCCAGTAGTATAGGGACAGGGAGCTCCTACGAGCAGTACTTC

abundance: -
d_gene: -
v_gene: TRBV18
j_gene: TRBJ2-6
CDR3aa: CASSPELLSSGANVLTF
CDR3nt: TGTGCCAGCTCACCAGAACTATTAAGCTCTGGGGCCAACGTCCTGACTTTC

abundance: -
d_gene: TRBD1
v_gene: TRBV7-2
j_gene: TRBJ1-5
CDR3aa: CASSLRGQLSQPQHF
CDR3nt: TGTGCCAGCAGCTTGAGGGGGCAATTGAGTCAGCCCCAGCATTTT

abundance: -
d_gene: TRBD1
v_gene: TRBV7-9
j_gene: TRBJ2-7
CDR3aa: CASSTLRDRGWGEQYF
CDR3nt: TGTGCCAGCAGCACTCTCCGGGACAGGGGATGGGGCGAGCAGTACTTC

abundance: once
d_gene: -
v_gene: TRBV30
j_gene: TRBJ1-4
CDR3aa: CAWAPGLATNEKLFF
CDR3nt: TGTGCCTGGGCGCCAGGGCTAGCAACTAATGAAAAACTGTTTTTT

abundance: -
d_gene: -
v_gene: TRBV15
j_gene: TRBJ1-6
CDR3aa: CATRDSYNSPLHF
CDR3nt: TGTGCCACCAGAGATAGTTATAATTCACCCCTCCACTTT

abundance: -
d_gene: -
v_gene: TRBV7-9
j_gene: TRBJ2-1
CDR3aa: CASSLALGRVFNEQFF
CDR3nt: TGTGCCAGCAGCTTAGCCCTTGGGAGAGTCTTCAATGAGCAGTTCTTC

abundance: -
d_gene: -
v_gene: TRBV5-6
j_gene: TRBJ1-2
CDR3aa: CASSRRDWDNYGYTF
CDR3nt: TGTGCCAGCAGCCGCCGGGACTGGGATAACTATGGCTACACCTTC

abundance: -
d_gene: TRBD1
v_gene: TRBV13
j_gene: TRBJ1-2
CDR3aa: CASSLPRQGAGGYTF
CDR3nt: TGTGCCAGCAGCTTACCCCGGCAGGGGGCGGGAGGCTACACCTTC

abundance: -
d_gene: -
v_gene: TRBV19
j_gene: TRBJ1-6
CDR3aa: CASGRDHNSPLHF
CDR3nt: TGTGCCAGTGGCCGGGACCATAATTCACCCCTCCACTTT

abundance: -
d_gene: TRBD2
v_gene: TRBV4-1
j_gene: TRBJ2-5
CDR3aa: CASSQAGGYGETQYF
CDR3nt: TGCGCCAGCAGCCAAGCGGGGGGGTATGGAGAGACCCAGTACTTC

abundance: -
d_gene: -
v_gene: TRBV10-3
j_gene: TRBJ2-1
CDR3aa: CAISERDNEQFF
CDR3nt: TGTGCCATCAGTGAGAGAGACAATGAGCAGTTCTTC

abundance: -
d_gene: -
v_gene: TRBV6-5
j_gene: TRBJ1-6
CDR3aa: CASSYSAGEGSPLHF
CDR3nt: TGTGCCAGCAGTTACTCGGCAGGGGAGGGTTCACCCCTCCACTTT

abundance: -
d_gene: -
v_gene: TRBV7-9
j_gene: TRBJ1-2
CDR3aa: CASSLGTAYGYTF
CDR3nt: TGTGCCAGCAGCTTAGGGACAGCTTATGGCTACACCTTC

abundance: -
d_gene: -
v_gene: TRBV30
j_gene: TRBJ2-6
CDR3aa: CACRATIPGANVLTF
CDR3nt: TGTGCCTGTAGGGCCACAATCCCTGGGGCCAACGTCCTGACTTTC

abundance: -
d_gene: TRBD1
v_gene: TRBV7-9
j_gene: TRBJ1-6
CDR3aa: CASSLSSGTGGSPLHF
CDR3nt: TGTGCCAGCAGCTTATCCTCCGGGACAGGGGGTTCACCCCTCCACTTT

abundance: few
d_gene: -
v_gene: TRBV19
j_gene: TRBJ1-4
CDR3aa: CASSRIGREKLFF
CDR3nt: TGTGCCAGTAGTAGAATTGGGAGGGAAAAACTGTTTTTT

abundance: -
d_gene: -
v_gene: TRBV6-5
j_gene: TRBJ2-1
CDR3aa: CASTKDGTYEQFF
CDR3nt: TGTGCCAGTACAAAAGATGGGACCTATGAGCAGTTCTTC

abundance: once
d_gene: TRBD2
v_gene: TRBV19
j_gene: TRBJ2-1
CDR3aa: CASRGLAGGTYNEQFF
CDR3nt: TGTGCCAGTAGGGGACTAGCGGGGGGCACCTACAATGAGCAGTTCTTC

abundance: once
d_gene: -
v_gene: TRBV7-2
j_gene: TRBJ1-1
CDR3aa: CASSLAKGLNTEAFF
CDR3nt: TGTGCCAGCAGCTTAGCGAAGGGTTTAAACACTGAAGCTTTCTTT

abundance: -
d_gene: -
v_gene: TRBV14
j_gene: TRBJ2-3
CDR3aa: CASSEVIQAPQYF
CDR3nt: TGTGCCAGCAGCGAGGTAATACAGGCTCCGCAGTATTTT

abundance: -
d_gene: -
v_gene: TRBV5-4
j_gene: TRBJ1-2
CDR3aa: CASSGGAPLVYGYTF
CDR3nt: TGTGCCAGCAGCGGAGGGGCCCCTCTGGTCTATGGCTACACCTTC